This T cell receptor beta chain comes out of a study of blood T cell repertoires in COVID-19. Produced via immunoSEQ multiplex PCR; TCRdb's table is partial and in-frame only. The sample includes over 200,000 clones, 86% of them seen just once. Sequencing input: peripheral blood. The TCR sequence derives from a man aged 40-49 years who had recovered from COVID-19.

This chain's CDR3 is CASSFDSWNGELFF. CDR3 DNA sequence: TGTGCCAGTAGCTTCGACAGCTGGAATGGGGAGCTGTTTTTT. The chain links TRBV19 to TRBJ2-2; possible D gene TRBD1, 5 bases. Trimming cost V 6 bases and J 8 bases, with 16 bases left between them. From germline, CDR1 is LNHDA and CDR2 SQIVND (reference sequence). The CDR3 loop spans 14 amino acids.